This T cell receptor beta chain derives from a study of cytomegalovirus exposure and HLA in healthy donors. Comments on this clone: Antigen unknown.

Findings and limits, study-wide: The study carried out a later analysis of TCR beta sequences. It associated 15,000 to 20,000 of them with specific HLA alleles at a false discovery rate of 0.05.

The study ran its PCR with 60 Vbeta and 13 Jbeta primers. Measured with immunoSEQ multiplex PCR; TCRdb has only the in-frame clones, and not every one. The repertoire has fewer than 180,000 clones, roughly 77% of them found once; the top ten carry 3.5%. The germline V gene has CDR1 LNHDA and CDR2 SQIVND (reference sequence). The CDR3 length is 10 residues. V lost 9 bases and J lost 5, with 7 bases in between. Input material: PBMCs. The V gene is TRBV19, the J gene TRBJ2-5, with D hard to call. This clonotype originated in a human donor in good health. CDR3 residues: CASLDETQYF. The CDR3 region has the DNA TGTGCCAGCCTAGACGAGACCCAGTACTTC.